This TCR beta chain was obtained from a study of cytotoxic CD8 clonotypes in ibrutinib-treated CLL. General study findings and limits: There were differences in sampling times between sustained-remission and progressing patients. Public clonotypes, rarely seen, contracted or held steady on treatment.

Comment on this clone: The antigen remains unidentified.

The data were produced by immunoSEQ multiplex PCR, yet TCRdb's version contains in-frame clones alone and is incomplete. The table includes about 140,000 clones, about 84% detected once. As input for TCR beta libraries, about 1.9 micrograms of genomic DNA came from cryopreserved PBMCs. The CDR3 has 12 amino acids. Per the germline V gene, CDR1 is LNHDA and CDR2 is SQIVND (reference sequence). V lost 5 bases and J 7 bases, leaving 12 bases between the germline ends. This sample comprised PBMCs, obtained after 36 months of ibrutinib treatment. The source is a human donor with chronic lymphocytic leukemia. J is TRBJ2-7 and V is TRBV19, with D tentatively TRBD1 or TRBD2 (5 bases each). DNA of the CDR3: TGTGCCAGTAGTGATTGGGGGTCAGAGCAGTACTTC. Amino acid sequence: CASSDWGSEQYF. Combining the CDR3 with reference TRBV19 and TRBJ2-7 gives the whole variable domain DGGITQSPKYLFRKEGQNVTLSCEQNLNHDAMYWYRQDPGQGLRLIYYSQIVNDFQKGDIAEGYSVSREKKESFPLTVTSAQKNPTAFYLCASSDWGSEQYFGPGTRLTVT.